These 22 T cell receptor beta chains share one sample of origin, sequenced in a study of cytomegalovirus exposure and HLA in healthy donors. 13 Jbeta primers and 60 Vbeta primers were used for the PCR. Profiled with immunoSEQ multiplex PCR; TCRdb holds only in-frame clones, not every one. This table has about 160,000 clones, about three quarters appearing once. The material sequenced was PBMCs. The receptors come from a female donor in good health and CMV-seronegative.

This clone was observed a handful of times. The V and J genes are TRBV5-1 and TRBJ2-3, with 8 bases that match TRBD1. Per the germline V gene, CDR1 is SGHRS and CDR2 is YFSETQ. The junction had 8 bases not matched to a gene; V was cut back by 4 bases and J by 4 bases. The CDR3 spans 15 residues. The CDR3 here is CASSPRGRGADTQYF. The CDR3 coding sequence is TGCGCCAGCAGCCCCAGGGGGCGCGGCGCAGATACGCAGTATTTT.

The CDR3 sequence is CASSYGAVSSYEQYF. The CDR3 DNA reads TGTGCCAGCAGTTACGGAGCAGTGAGCTCCTACGAGCAGTACTTC. This chain joins TRBV27 and TRBJ2-7; no clear D gene. With 4 bases removed from V and 0 bases from J, the gap between germline ends came to 13 bases. Per the germline V gene, CDR1 is MNHEY and CDR2 is SMNVEV (reference sequence). The CDR3 contains 15 residues.

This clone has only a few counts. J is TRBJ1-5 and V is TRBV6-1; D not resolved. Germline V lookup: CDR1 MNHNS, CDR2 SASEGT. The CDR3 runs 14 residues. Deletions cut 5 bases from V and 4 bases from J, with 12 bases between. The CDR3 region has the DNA TGTGCCAGCAGTATTATGGCGGGGAATCAGCCCCAGCATTTT. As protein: CASSIMAGNQPQHF.

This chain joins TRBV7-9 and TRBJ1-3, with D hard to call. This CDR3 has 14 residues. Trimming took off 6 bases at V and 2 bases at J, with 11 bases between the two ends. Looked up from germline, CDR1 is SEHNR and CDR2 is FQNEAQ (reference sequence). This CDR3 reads CASRTERAGNTIYF. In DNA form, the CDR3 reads TGTGCCAGCAGAACCGAACGGGCTGGAAACACCATATATTTT.

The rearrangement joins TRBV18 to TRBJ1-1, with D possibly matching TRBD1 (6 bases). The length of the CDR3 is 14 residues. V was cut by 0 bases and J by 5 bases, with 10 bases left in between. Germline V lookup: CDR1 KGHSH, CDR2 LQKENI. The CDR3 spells CASSPPGGQTEAFF. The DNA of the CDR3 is TGTGCCAGCTCACCACCGGGGGGGCAAACTGAAGCTTTCTTT.

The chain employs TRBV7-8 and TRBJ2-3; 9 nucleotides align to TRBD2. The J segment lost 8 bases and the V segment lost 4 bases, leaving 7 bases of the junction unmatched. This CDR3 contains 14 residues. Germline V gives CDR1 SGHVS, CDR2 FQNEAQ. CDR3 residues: CASSSERGEATQYF. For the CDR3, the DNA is TGTGCCAGCAGCTCGGAGCGGGGGGAGGCTACGCAGTATTTT.

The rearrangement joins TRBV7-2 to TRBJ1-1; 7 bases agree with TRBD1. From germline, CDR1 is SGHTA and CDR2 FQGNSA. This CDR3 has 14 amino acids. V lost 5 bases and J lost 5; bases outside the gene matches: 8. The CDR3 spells CASSGRDRVTEAFF. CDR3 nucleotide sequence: TGTGCCAGCAGCGGACGCGACAGGGTGACTGAAGCTTTCTTT.

CDR3 region: CAWSGAGRYEQYF. CDR3 DNA: TGTGCCTGGAGTGGGGCAGGCCGCTACGAGCAGTACTTC. The chain employs TRBV30 and TRBJ2-7; D is unclear. The CDR3 consists of 13 residues. Trimming took 1 base from V and 3 from J, leaving 10 bases between them. Germline V gives CDR1 GTSNPN, CDR2 SVGIG (reference sequence).

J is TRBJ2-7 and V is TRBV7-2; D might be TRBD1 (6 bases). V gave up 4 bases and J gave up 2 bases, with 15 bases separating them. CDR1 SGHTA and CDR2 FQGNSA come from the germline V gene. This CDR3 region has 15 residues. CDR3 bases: TGTGCCAGCAGCTCCCAGGGCAGGGGAACCTACGAGCAGTACTTC. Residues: CASSSQGRGTYEQYF.

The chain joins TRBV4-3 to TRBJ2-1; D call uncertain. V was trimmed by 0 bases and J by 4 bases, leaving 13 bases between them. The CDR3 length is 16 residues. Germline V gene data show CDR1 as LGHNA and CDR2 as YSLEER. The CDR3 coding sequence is TGCGCCAGCAGCCAAGAAGCAACAGACCCTTACAATGAGCAGTTCTTC. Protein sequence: CASSQEATDPYNEQFF.

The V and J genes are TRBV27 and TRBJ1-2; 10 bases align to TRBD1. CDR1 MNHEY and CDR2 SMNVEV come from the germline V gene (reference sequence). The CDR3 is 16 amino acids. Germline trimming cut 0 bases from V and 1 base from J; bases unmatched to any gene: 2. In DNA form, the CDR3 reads TGTGCCAGCAGTTTATCGAGGACAGGGGGTAACTATGGCTACACCTTC. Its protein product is CASSLSRTGGNYGYTF.

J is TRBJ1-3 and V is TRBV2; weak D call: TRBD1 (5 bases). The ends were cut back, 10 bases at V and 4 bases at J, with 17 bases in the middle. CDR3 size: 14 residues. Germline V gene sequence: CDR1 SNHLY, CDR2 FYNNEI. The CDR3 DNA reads TGTGCCACCAAACCCCCAGGGAAGGGAAACACCATATATTTT. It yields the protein CATKPPGKGNTIYF.

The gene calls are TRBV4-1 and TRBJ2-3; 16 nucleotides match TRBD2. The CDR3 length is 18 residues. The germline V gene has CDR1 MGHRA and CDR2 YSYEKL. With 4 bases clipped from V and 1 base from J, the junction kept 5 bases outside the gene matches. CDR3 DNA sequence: TGCGCCAGCAGCCGCTCGGGACTAGCGGGAGGGGGCACAGATACGCAGTATTTT. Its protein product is CASSRSGLAGGGTDTQYF.

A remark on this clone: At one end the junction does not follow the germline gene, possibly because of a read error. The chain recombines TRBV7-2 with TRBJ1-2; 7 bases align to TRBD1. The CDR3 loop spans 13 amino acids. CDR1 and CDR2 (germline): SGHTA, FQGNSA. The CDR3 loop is CASSFDRDGGHTF. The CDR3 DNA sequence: TGTGCCAGCAGTTTTGACAGGGACGGTGGCCACACCTTC.

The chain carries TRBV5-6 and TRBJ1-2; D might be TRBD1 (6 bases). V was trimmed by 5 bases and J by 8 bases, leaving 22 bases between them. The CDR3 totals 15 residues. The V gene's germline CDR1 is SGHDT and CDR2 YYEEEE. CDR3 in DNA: TGTGCCAGCAGACCCCGTGGGGGGGCGGGGACGGGCTACACCTTC. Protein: CASRPRGGAGTGYTF.

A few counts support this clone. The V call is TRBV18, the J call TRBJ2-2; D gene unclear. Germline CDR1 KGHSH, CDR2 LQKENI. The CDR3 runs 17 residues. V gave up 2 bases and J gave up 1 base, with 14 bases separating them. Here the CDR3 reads CASSPTAAVQNTGELFF. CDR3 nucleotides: TGTGCCAGCTCACCAACGGCGGCAGTACAGAACACCGGGGAGCTGTTTTTT.

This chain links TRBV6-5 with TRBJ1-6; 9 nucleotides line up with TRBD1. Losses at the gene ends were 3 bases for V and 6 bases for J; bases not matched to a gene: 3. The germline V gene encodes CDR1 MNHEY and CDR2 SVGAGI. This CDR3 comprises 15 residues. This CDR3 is CASSYEGQGNSPLHF. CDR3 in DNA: TGTGCCAGCAGTTATGAGGGACAGGGTAATTCACCCCTCCACTTT.

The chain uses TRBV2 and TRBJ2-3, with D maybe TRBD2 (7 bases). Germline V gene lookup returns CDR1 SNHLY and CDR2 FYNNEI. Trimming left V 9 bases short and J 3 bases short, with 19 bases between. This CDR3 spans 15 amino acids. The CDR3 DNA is TGTGCCAGAGGGGGGGGCGGGTTCGGGACAGATACGCAGTATTTT. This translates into CARGGGGFGTDTQYF.

The CDR3 DNA reads TGTGCCAGCTCACCACGACAGGGCCCCTACGAGCAGTACTTC. Translating gives CASSPRQGPYEQYF. V usage is TRBV18 and J usage is TRBJ2-7, with 7 bases identical to TRBD1. The CDR3 consists of 14 residues. Trimming removed 1 base from V and 2 bases from J; junction bases left unmatched: 2. The germline V gene encodes CDR1 KGHSH and CDR2 LQKENI.

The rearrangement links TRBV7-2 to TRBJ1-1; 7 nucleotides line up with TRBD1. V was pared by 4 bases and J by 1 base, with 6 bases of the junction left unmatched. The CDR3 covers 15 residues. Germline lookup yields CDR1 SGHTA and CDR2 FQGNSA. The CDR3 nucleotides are TGTGCCAGCAGCTCCGGACAGGTCACGAACACTGAAGCTTTCTTT. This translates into CASSSGQVTNTEAFF.

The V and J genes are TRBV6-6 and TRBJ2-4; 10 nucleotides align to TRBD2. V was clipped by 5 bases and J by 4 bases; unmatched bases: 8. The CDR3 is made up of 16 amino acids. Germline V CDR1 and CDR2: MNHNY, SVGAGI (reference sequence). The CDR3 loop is CASSGSGGALKNIQYF. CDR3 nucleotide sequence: TGTGCCAGCAGTGGGAGCGGGGGGGCTCTTAAAAACATTCAGTACTTC.

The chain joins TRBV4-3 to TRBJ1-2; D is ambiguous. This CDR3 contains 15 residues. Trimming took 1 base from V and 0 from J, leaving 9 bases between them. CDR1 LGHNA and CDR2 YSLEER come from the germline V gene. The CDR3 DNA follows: TGCGCCAGCAGCCAAGGGACTGTAGCTAACTATGGCTACACCTTC. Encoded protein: CASSQGTVANYGYTF.